The clone carrying this TCR beta chain occurred many times. These data belong to a study of T-cell reconstitution after alpha-beta-depleted transplantation in children. TCRbeta library construction was performed incorporating unique molecular identifiers. TCRdb reprocessed the PCR reads with MiXCR, giving one entry per CDR3 protein. The data contain around 400,000 distinct CDR3 sequences, about 11% of them seen just once; the ten biggest clones take up 4.5% to 6.5%. The sequence was collected from a human donor who donated a stem cell graft to a child with acute myeloid leukemia. This specimen consisted of PBMCs from the stem cell graft donor, obtained from the stem cell graft.

CDR3 protein: CSARDPNSGNTIYF. The DNA for the CDR3 is TGCAGTGCTAGAGACCCTAACTCTGGAAACACCATATATTTT. The rearrangement links TRBV20-1 to TRBJ1-3; D unclear. The CDR3 loop spans 14 amino acids. Trimming shortened V by 0 bases and J by 0 bases, and 6 bases separated the two germline ends. Germline CDR1 and CDR2: DFQATT and SNEGSKA (reference sequence).